These T cell receptor beta chains were read from a single sample in a study of regulatory T cells in long-lasting Graves disease. TCRdb re-analysed the multiplex PCR reads in MiXCR, keeping a single row per CDR3 protein. The table lists more than 650,000 distinct CDR3 sequences, about 30% of them singletons. The starting material was peripheral blood mononuclear cells (PBMCs), obtained when the disease was refractory, from a patient treated with antithyroid drugs. These receptors all come from a female donor with Graves disease. Both conserved end residues are part of each CDR3. D genes are given only for firm matches. Part of the rows lack a size; the others show once, few, many or a class for expanded clones.

v_gene: TRBV28; j_gene: TRBJ1-1; d_gene: .; len: 15; abundance: .; CDR3aa: CASSFFLAPNTEAFF; CDR3nt: TGTGCCAGCAGTTTTTTCCTTGCTCCGAACACTGAAGCTTTCTTT
v_gene: TRBV14; j_gene: TRBJ2-5; d_gene: .; len: 15; abundance: few; CDR3aa: CASSQGQVTQETQYF; CDR3nt: TGTGCCAGCAGCCAAGGTCAGGTCACCCAAGAGACCCAGTACTTC
v_gene: TRBV5-1; j_gene: TRBJ1-1; d_gene: .; len: 14; abundance: few; CDR3aa: CASSLEGGYTEAFF; CDR3nt: TGCGCCAGCAGCTTGGAGGGGGGCTACACTGAAGCTTTCTTT
v_gene: TRBV20-1; j_gene: TRBJ2-5; d_gene: TRBD2; len: 13; abundance: .; CDR3aa: CSAQPGLQETQYF; CDR3nt: TGCAGTGCTCAACCGGGACTACAAGAGACCCAGTACTTC
v_gene: TRBV6-1; j_gene: TRBJ2-7; d_gene: TRBD2; len: 14; abundance: .; CDR3aa: CASSQAGGGDEQYF; CDR3nt: TGTGCCAGCAGTCAAGCGGGAGGGGGAGACGAGCAGTACTTC
v_gene: TRBV12-3/TRBV12-4; j_gene: TRBJ1-1; d_gene: TRBD1; len: 15; abundance: many; CDR3aa: CASSRNDRGPTEAFF; CDR3nt: TGTGCCAGCAGTCGCAACGACAGGGGGCCCACTGAAGCTTTCTTT
v_gene: TRBV6-1; j_gene: TRBJ1-4; d_gene: .; len: 15; abundance: .; CDR3aa: CASSQDGSTNEKLFF; CDR3nt: TGTGCCAGCAGCCAGGACGGATCAACTAATGAAAAACTGTTTTTT
v_gene: TRBV18; j_gene: TRBJ2-7; d_gene: .; len: 14; abundance: few; CDR3aa: CASGGTPQSYEQYF; CDR3nt: TGTGCCAGCGGCGGAACTCCTCAGAGCTACGAGCAGTACTTC
v_gene: TRBV29-1; j_gene: TRBJ2-4; d_gene: TRBD1; len: 13; abundance: few; CDR3aa: CSTGGGQGDIQYF; CDR3nt: TGCAGCACCGGTGGGGGACAGGGAGACATTCAGTACTTC
v_gene: TRBV28; j_gene: TRBJ2-7; d_gene: TRBD2; len: 14; abundance: few; CDR3aa: CASSPTSGGYEQYF; CDR3nt: TGTGCCAGCAGCCCGACTAGCGGGGGCTACGAGCAGTACTTC
v_gene: TRBV6-1; j_gene: TRBJ1-4; d_gene: TRBD1; len: 18; abundance: few; CDR3aa: CASSRVPTGDTTNEKLFF; CDR3nt: TGTGCCAGCAGCCGAGTACCTACAGGGGACACAACTAATGAAAAACTGTTTTTT
v_gene: TRBV5-5; j_gene: TRBJ2-2; d_gene: TRBD2; len: 15; abundance: few; CDR3aa: CASSPGLAGALELFF; CDR3nt: TGTGCCAGCAGCCCCGGACTAGCGGGAGCGCTGGAGCTGTTTTTT
v_gene: TRBV6-9; j_gene: TRBJ1-1; d_gene: .; len: 16; abundance: .; CDR3aa: CASSYPRPGQNTEAFF; CDR3nt: TGTGCCAGCAGTTACCCCAGACCGGGACAGAACACTGAAGCTTTCTTT
v_gene: TRBV28; j_gene: TRBJ1-6; d_gene: TRBD1; len: 15; abundance: .; CDR3aa: CASSHPTGMEAPLHF; CDR3nt: TGTGCCAGCAGTCACCCGACAGGGATGGAAGCACCCCTCCACTTT
v_gene: TRBV7-3; j_gene: TRBJ2-7; d_gene: TRBD1; len: 15; abundance: .; CDR3aa: CASSFRQGVPYEQYF; CDR3nt: TGTGCCAGCAGCTTCCGACAGGGGGTCCCCTACGAGCAGTACTTC
v_gene: TRBV29-1; j_gene: TRBJ1-2; d_gene: .; len: 8; abundance: .; CDR3aa: CSSNGYTF; CDR3nt: TGCAGCTCCAATGGCTACACCTTC
v_gene: TRBV5-1; j_gene: TRBJ1-6; d_gene: .; len: 18; abundance: .; CDR3aa: CASSFPVGGTGTDSPLHF; CDR3nt: TGCGCCAGCAGCTTCCCCGTTGGGGGAACAGGGACGGATTCACCCCTCCACTTT
v_gene: TRBV30; j_gene: TRBJ1-5; d_gene: .; len: 15; abundance: .; CDR3aa: CAWSRGRQGNQPQHF; CDR3nt: TGTGCCTGGAGTAGGGGAAGGCAGGGGAATCAGCCCCAGCATTTT
v_gene: TRBV12-5; j_gene: TRBJ1-4; d_gene: .; len: 19; abundance: .; CDR3aa: CASGPFNKDSLATNEKLFF; CDR3nt: TGTGCTAGTGGCCCTTTCAATAAGGACAGCCTTGCAACTAATGAAAAACTGTTTTTT
v_gene: TRBV28; j_gene: TRBJ2-5; d_gene: .; len: 17; abundance: many; CDR3aa: CASSLAGLVKWVRAQYF; CDR3nt: TGTGCCAGCAGCTTGGCCGGATTGGTCAAATGGGTTCGGGCCCAGTACTTC
v_gene: TRBV6-1; j_gene: TRBJ1-5; d_gene: .; len: 16; abundance: .; CDR3aa: CASSKADFSGNQPQHF; CDR3nt: TGTGCCAGCAGTAAAGCGGACTTCTCGGGCAATCAGCCCCAGCATTTT
v_gene: TRBV30; j_gene: TRBJ1-5; d_gene: .; len: 14; abundance: .; CDR3aa: CAWSPGEDNQPQHF; CDR3nt: TGTGCCTGGAGTCCGGGGGAGGACAATCAGCCCCAGCATTTT
v_gene: TRBV19; j_gene: TRBJ1-6; d_gene: .; len: 15; abundance: .; CDR3aa: CASRDEGGANSPLHF; CDR3nt: TGTGCCAGTAGAGATGAGGGGGGCGCCAATTCACCCCTCCACTTT
v_gene: TRBV7-9; j_gene: TRBJ1-5; d_gene: TRBD1; len: 17; abundance: .; CDR3aa: CASSLGEDRHSNQPQHF; CDR3nt: TGTGCCAGCAGCTTGGGGGAGGACAGGCATAGCAATCAGCCCCAGCATTTT